These 4 T cell receptor beta chains came from one sample sequenced in a study of blood T cell repertoires in COVID-19. Assay: immunoSEQ multiplex PCR; the TCRdb copy retains only in-frame clones and omits some. The top ten clones hold about 3.7% of a sample with about 120,000 clones, around 76% of them seen once. Sequencing was performed on peripheral blood. Every receptor here comes from a woman over 75 with acute or convalescent COVID-19.

The gene calls are TRBV4-1 and TRBJ1-4, with D hard to call. Trimming removed 4 bases at V and 4 bases at J, with 16 bases between. Germline assignment: CDR1 MGHRA and CDR2 YSYEKL. The CDR3 has 16 amino acids. The CDR3 DNA follows: TGCGCCAGCAGCCCCAACGCCCTGGCCCTTAATGAAAAACTGTTTTTT. As protein: CASSPNALALNEKLFF.

This clone was recorded a few times. This sequence joins TRBV19 and TRBJ2-4, with 14 bases identical to TRBD2. The CDR3 loop spans 18 amino acids. Trimming at V came to 4 bases and at J to 9 bases, leaving 14 bases not matched to a gene. CDR1 and CDR2 (germline): LNHDA, SQIVND (reference sequence). For the CDR3, the DNA is TGTGCCAGTAGTAAGGGACTAGCGGGAGAGGGGGTTAGTGTCATTCAGTACTTC. It yields the protein CASSKGLAGEGVSVIQYF.

This clone appeared a few times. V and J are TRBV7-2 and TRBJ2-1; the D gene is possibly TRBD2 (6 bases). CDR1 is SGHTA, CDR2 FQGNSA, per germline. Trimming took off 5 bases at V and 5 bases at J, with 13 bases between the two ends. The CDR3 is 14 residues long. The CDR3 DNA follows: TGTGCCAGCAGCGCCGCCGGGAGACACAATGAGCAGTTCTTC. Translation gives CASSAAGRHNEQFF.

The chain uses TRBV9 and TRBJ2-5, with 11 bases that match TRBD2. The CDR3 sequence is 18 residues long. Germline values: CDR1 SGDLS, CDR2 YYNGEE. The ends lost 4 bases at V and 5 bases at J; junction bases unmatched: 16. CDR3 loop: CASSPGLTSGGGEETQYF. The CDR3 nucleotides are TGTGCCAGCAGCCCGGGACTCACTAGCGGGGGAGGAGAGGAGACCCAGTACTTC.